Below are 20 T cell receptor beta chains sequenced from a single sample in a study of CXCR3-negative and CXCR3-positive naive CD8 T cells (dated by TCRdb to about 2019). The sequencer was a NextSeq 550. The Human TCR Profiling Kit (MiLaboratory) was used to prepare UMI-labeled 5' RACE TRB cDNA libraries. TCRdb reprocessed the reads, and each CDR3 protein sequence is entered once, without DNA. This sample's clone table shows 6,000 to 8,500 distinct CDR3 sequences. The ten biggest clones cover 1.5% to 2% of the sample. What was sequenced was naive CXCR3- CD8+ T cells from blood. In light of the paper, this sample's cell subset or site label describes: CD45RO-CCR7+CD27+CD95- naive CD8+ T cells lacking CXCR3 (TNR3-). These receptors all stem from a human donor in good health. Some clones in this sample may be carry-over from other donors' samples.

This clonotype is labeled medium-sized based on frequency. V is TRBV10-3 and J is TRBJ2-3; without DNA, the TCRdb call of TRBD2 cannot be checked. CDR3 size: 12 residues. Germline-derived CDR1 and CDR2 are ENHRY and SYGVKD. The CDR3 sequence is CAISEGGDTQYF.

The chain is built from TRBV28 and TRBJ2-2; checking the TCRdb D call of TRBD1 is not possible without DNA. The CDR3 is 12 residues long. CDR1 MDHEN and CDR2 SYDVKM come from the germline V gene. The CDR3 spells CASSRGTGELFF.

The chain recombines TRBV11-2 with TRBJ2-7. Germline CDR1 and CDR2: SGHAT and FQNNGV. The CDR3 loop spans 14 amino acids. The CDR3 is CAVPGGSSSYEQYF.

Its frequency marks this clonotype as medium-sized (0.01 to 0.1%). The chain employs TRBV20-1 and TRBJ2-1; the TRBD2 assignment by TCRdb is unverifiable without DNA. Germline CDR1 and CDR2: DFQATT and SNEGSKA (reference sequence). This CDR3 has 14 residues. The CDR3 loop reads CSASQPGLAREQFF.

The chain is built from TRBV29-1 and TRBJ2-7; TCRdb's D call, TRBD1, is unchecked because there is no DNA. CDR1 and CDR2 from the germline V gene are SQVTM and ANQGSEA. CDR3 length equals 15 residues. CDR3 amino acids: CSVEDPIRGVYEQYF.

This clonotype is labeled medium-sized based on frequency. This chain connects TRBV29-1 to TRBJ1-1; TCRdb selects TRBD1, and the lack of DNA leaves this call unchecked. The germline CDR1 and CDR2 sequences are SQVTM and ANQGSEA. The length of the CDR3 is 14 residues. CDR3 loop: CSVEDRGMNTEAFF.

The V gene is TRBV29-1, the J gene TRBJ2-7. The CDR3 is 14 amino acids. The germline V gene has CDR1 SQVTM and CDR2 ANQGSEA. The CDR3 region is CSVEDPDSLYEQYF.

This clonotype is identified as medium-sized from frequency. J is TRBJ2-3 and V is TRBV20-1; without DNA, the TCRdb call of TRBD2 cannot be checked. Germline loops: CDR1 DFQATT, CDR2 SNEGSKA (reference sequence). CDR3 size: 16 residues. CDR3 sequence reads: CSASLLESLSSGTQYF.

This clonotype registers medium-sized by frequency. J is TRBJ2-7 and V is TRBV7-3; as DNA is missing, the TRBD1 call by TCRdb cannot be tested. This CDR3 is built from 17 residues. CDR1 and CDR2 from the germline V gene are SGHTA and FQGTGA. CDR3 protein: CASTPGPPGQGSYEQYF.

This clonotype is medium-sized by frequency. The chain uses TRBV5-1 and TRBJ2-5; TCRdb indicates TRBD2, and absent DNA this call remains unverified. The CDR3 totals 15 residues. Per the germline V gene, CDR1 is SGHRS and CDR2 is YFSETQ. The CDR3 loop is CASSLGDSSWETQYF. The full variable domain, its missing parts supplied by reference TRBV5-1 and TRBJ2-5, is KAGVTQTPRYLIKTRGQQVTLSCSPISGHRSVSWYQQTPGQGLQFLFEYFSETQRNKGNFPGRFSGRQFSNSRSEMNVSTLELGDSALYLCASSLGDSSWETQYFGPGTRLLVL.

The V and J genes are TRBV12-3 or TRBV12-4 and TRBJ2-1; the TCRdb call, TRBD2, lacks DNA for checking. CDR3 length: 16 amino acids. The CDR3 protein is CASSPLLAGSYNEQFF.

The chain carries TRBV20-1 and TRBJ2-1; TCRdb proposes TRBD2, but this gene call is untestable without DNA. The CDR3 consists of 15 residues. The V gene's germline CDR1 is DFQATT and CDR2 SNEGSKA (reference sequence). CDR3 sequence: CSARSYRGGHNEQFF.

This clonotype is deemed medium-sized by its frequency. The chain has TRBV5-1 and TRBJ2-7; TCRdb lists TRBD1, though no DNA is available to test this call. CDR3 length equals 14 residues. Per the germline V gene, CDR1 is SGHRS and CDR2 is YFSETQ. The CDR3 loop is CASSLRDGTYEQYF.

This sequence joins TRBV5-5 and TRBJ2-1. Germline assignment: CDR1 SGHKS and CDR2 YYEKEE (reference sequence). The CDR3 contains 14 residues. The CDR3: CASVTGSSYNEQFF. Full variable domain (rest looked up from reference TRBV5-5 and TRBJ2-1): DAGVTQSPTHLIKTRGQQVTLRCSPISGHKSVSWYQQVLGQGPQFIFQYYEKEERGRGNFPDRFSARQFPNYSSELNVNALLLGDSALYLCASVTGSSYNEQFFGPGTRLTVL.

The CDR3 is CSVEEGSGEKLFF. The V and J genes are TRBV29-1 and TRBJ1-4. Looked up from germline, CDR1 is SQVTM and CDR2 is ANQGSEA. The CDR3 covers 13 residues.

This clonotype is called medium-sized based on its frequency. The chain couples TRBV29-1 to TRBJ2-3; TCRdb selects TRBD2, and the lack of DNA leaves this call unchecked. The CDR3 covers 15 residues. CDR1 is SQVTM, CDR2 ANQGSEA, per germline. CDR3 amino acids: CSVRGLADGTDTQYF.

This clonotype registers medium-sized by frequency. The chain has TRBV27 and TRBJ1-4; TCRdb selects TRBD1, and the lack of DNA leaves this call unchecked. The CDR3 is 17 amino acids. Germline lookup yields CDR1 MNHEY and CDR2 SMNVEV (reference sequence). This CDR3 reads CASSLSVNSPSSEKLFF.

This clonotype counts as medium-sized by frequency. This chain links TRBV3-1 with TRBJ2-2; TCRdb's D call, TRBD2, is unchecked because there is no DNA. The CDR3 contains 16 residues. Germline lookup yields CDR1 LGHDT and CDR2 YNNKEL (reference sequence). The CDR3 loop is CASSQGPGLLTGELFF.

The rearrangement uses TRBV4-1 and TRBJ2-7; TCRdb returns TRBD1, unconfirmable since there is no DNA. CDR1 is MGHRA, CDR2 YSYEKL, per germline. The CDR3 spans 15 residues. CDR3 residues: CASSQAGGGLGEQYF.

The J gene is TRBJ2-7, the V gene TRBV6-6; TCRdb names TRBD2, which stays unverified in the absence of DNA. Per the germline V gene, CDR1 is MNHNY and CDR2 is SVGAGI (reference sequence). This CDR3 has 14 amino acids. The CDR3 protein is CASSPAGLAAEQYF.